The next 29 T cell receptor beta chains were all read from a single sample in a study of circulating CD8 cells and anti-PD-1 response in melanoma. Four subsets defined by PD-1 and/or TIGIT were sorted from live CD3+CD8+TCRalphabeta+ cells. The QIAseq Immune Repertoire TCR panel built the libraries from approximately 15 ng of total RNA. TCRdb re-called the reads through MiXCR, storing one row per CDR3 protein. The data show about 390 distinct CDR3 sequences, 9.5% to 12% seen once. The sequencing here drew on CD8+ T cells from PBMCs, taken at baseline or after one month of anti-PD-1 therapy (not recorded which). The receptors were gathered from a human donor with melanoma.

Judged by abundance, this clonotype is large (0.1 to 1%). This chain connects TRBV27 to TRBJ1-1; 7 bases match TRBD1. V dropped 3 bases and J dropped 7; count of bases not matched to a gene: 5. The germline gives CDR1 MNHEY, CDR2 SMNVEV (reference sequence). CDR3 size: 13 residues. CDR3 region: CASSLTGSDEAFF. The CDR3 bases are TGTGCCAGCAGTTTGACAGGGAGTGATGAAGCTTTCTTT.

This clonotype came up a few times. A clone one base away is much larger, so this may be a read error. CDR3 sequence reads: CASSIGTGGFTGAFF. CDR3 in DNA: TGTGCCAGCAGCATCGGGACAGGGGGTTTCACTGGAGCTTTCTTT. The chain couples TRBV7-9 to TRBJ1-1, with 11 positions matching TRBD1. Germline V gene lookup returns CDR1 SEHNR and CDR2 FQNEAQ (reference sequence). This CDR3 is built from 15 residues.

This clonotype came up a few times. The conserved final phenylalanine or tryptophan is absent from the CDR3, which likely points to a read error. The chain has TRBV27 and TRBJ2-1, with D unresolved. CDR3 length: 15 residues. Germline V gene data show CDR1 as MNHEY and CDR2 as SMNVEV (reference sequence). The V end lost 8 bases, the J end lost 4 bases, and 18 bases lay between the germline ends. The CDR3 DNA sequence: TGTGCCAGCTCCGGACCAAACAAAGAGTACAATGAGCAGTTCTCC. This translates into CASSGPNKEYNEQFS.

This clonotype counts as medium-sized. This chain uses TRBV6-6 with TRBJ2-4, with TRBD1 matching over 9 bases. Germline trimming cut 5 bases from V and 2 bases from J; bases unmatched to any gene: 7. The CDR3 is 16 amino acids. Germline loops: CDR1 MNHNY, CDR2 SVGAGI (reference sequence). This CDR3 reads CASSQDRGGPKNIQYF. DNA for the CDR3: TGTGCCAGCAGTCAGGACAGGGGAGGGCCCAAAAACATTCAGTACTTC.

Relative to its sample, this clonotype is large. This chain connects TRBV2 to TRBJ1-1; D gene uncertain. V was cut by 1 base and J by 3 bases, with 15 bases left in between. The CDR3 sequence is 16 residues long. Looked up from germline, CDR1 is SNHLY and CDR2 is FYNNEI. This chain's CDR3 is CASSEGEPGVYTEAFF. The CDR3 DNA reads as TGTGCCAGCAGTGAAGGGGAACCTGGGGTGTACACTGAAGCTTTCTTT.

V usage is TRBV28 and J usage is TRBJ2-7, with D maybe TRBD1 (5 bases). Germline lookup yields CDR1 MDHEN and CDR2 SYDVKM. CDR3 length equals 12 residues. The V and J ends lost 6 bases and 4 bases respectively, with 10 bases between them. CDR3 in amino acids: CASRSQGYEQYF. CDR3 nucleotide sequence: TGTGCCAGCAGATCCCAGGGTTACGAGCAGTACTTC.

In its sample, this clonotype ranks as medium-sized (0.01 to 0.1%). This sequence joins TRBV27 and TRBJ2-7; D possibly corresponds to TRBD1 (5 bases). The CDR3 covers 15 residues. Germline CDR1 MNHEY, CDR2 SMNVEV (reference sequence). Trimming removed 5 bases at V and 4 bases at J, with 18 bases between. The CDR3 bases are TGTGCCAGCAGTCCCTCCGACAGTGGGCGTTACGAGCAGTACTTC. Translated, it gives CASSPSDSGRYEQYF.

A remark on this clonotype: A read error is the likely source, as a far larger clone sits one nucleotide away. The rearrangement joins TRBV27 to TRBJ2-7; D call uncertain. The germline gives CDR1 MNHEY, CDR2 SMNVEV (reference sequence). V gave up 0 bases and J gave up 11 bases, with 20 bases separating them. This CDR3 comprises 15 residues. This chain's CDR3 is CASSLSNAAQETKYF. The CDR3 region has the DNA TGTGCCAGCAGTTTATCGAACGCGGCCCAAGAGACCAAGTACTTC.

By share of the sample, this clonotype is medium-sized. This chain joins TRBV7-8 and TRBJ2-7; 9 positions agree with TRBD2. After removal of 0 bases from V and 2 bases from J, the junction contained 14 bases not matched to a gene. The CDR3 runs 19 residues. CDR1 is SGHVS, CDR2 FQNEAQ, per germline. CDR3 sequence: CASSLASAGGPITPYEQYF. CDR3 bases: TGTGCCAGCAGCTTAGCGTCAGCGGGGGGCCCGATAACCCCCTACGAGCAGTACTTC.

By frequency in the sample, this clonotype is large (0.1 to 1%). The chain carries TRBV28 and TRBJ1-5; D call uncertain. Germline CDR1 MDHEN, CDR2 SYDVKM. V lost 8 bases to trimming and J lost 2 bases, with 10 bases between them. The CDR3 extends over 13 amino acids. The DNA of the CDR3 is TGTGCCAGCCAGTGGAGGGGCAATCAGCCCCAGCATTTT. This translates into CASQWRGNQPQHF.

In its sample, this clonotype is large (0.1 to 1%). V usage is TRBV29-1 and J usage is TRBJ2-7, with TRBD2 matching over 9 bases. V dropped 4 bases and J dropped 4; count of bases not matched to a gene: 8. The V gene's germline CDR1 is SQVTM and CDR2 ANQGSEA. The length of the CDR3 is 14 residues. Here the CDR3 reads CSVAAGGRFYEQYF. CDR3 in DNA: TGCAGCGTTGCGGCGGGAGGGAGGTTTTACGAGCAGTACTTC.

In this sample, this clonotype is large. The J gene is TRBJ1-6, the V gene TRBV7-2; tentatively, D is TRBD1 (5 bases). CDR1 and CDR2 (germline): SGHTA, FQGNSA. Trimming pared 1 base from V and 2 bases from J, leaving 15 bases between. There are 18 residues in the CDR3. CDR3 DNA: TGTGCCAGCAGCTTAGGGGTCATAAGGGGCGCCTATAATTCACCCCTCCACTTT. Its translation is CASSLGVIRGAYNSPLHF. The whole variable domain, filled in from reference TRBV7-2 and TRBJ1-6, reads GAGVSQSPSNKVTEKGKDVELRCDPISGHTALYWYRQSLGQGLEFLIYFQGNSAPDKSGLPSDRFSAERTGGSVSTLTIQRTQQEDSAVYLCASSLGVIRGAYNSPLHFGNGTRLTVT.

The chain is built from TRBV20-1 and TRBJ2-1; TRBD2 matches 8 bases. The CDR3 covers 15 residues. The germline V gene has CDR1 DFQATT and CDR2 SNEGSKA (reference sequence). After removal of 0 bases from V and 5 bases from J, the junction contained 6 bases not matched to a gene. Written as DNA, the CDR3 is TGCAGTGCTAGAGATTTGGCGGGGGGCCACAATGAGCAGTTCTTC. Its protein is CSARDLAGGHNEQFF.

In its sample, this clonotype ranks as medium-sized. This chain joins TRBV18 and TRBJ1-1; weak D call: TRBD1 (5 bases). With 2 bases removed from V and 3 bases from J, the gap between germline ends came to 7 bases. The CDR3 covers 13 residues. Germline V gene lookup returns CDR1 KGHSH and CDR2 LQKENI. CDR3 protein: CASSPGGDTEAFF. CDR3 DNA sequence: TGTGCCAGCTCACCAGGAGGGGACACTGAAGCTTTCTTT.

By sample fraction, this clonotype is large (0.1 to 1%). This chain uses TRBV4-2 with TRBJ2-5, with 14 bases matching TRBD2. The CDR3 is 18 residues long. Unmatched junction bases numbered 12, after V lost 4 bases and J lost 5 bases. The V gene's germline CDR1 is LGHNA and CDR2 YNFKEQ. CDR3 sequence reads: CASSPSWGTSGSLETQYF. CDR3 sequence (DNA): TGTGCCAGCAGCCCCTCCTGGGGGACTAGCGGGAGTCTGGAGACCCAGTACTTC.

Judged by abundance, this clonotype is medium-sized (0.01 to 0.1%). The chain links TRBV12-3 or TRBV12-4 to TRBJ2-1; 10 positions agree with TRBD1. Trimming at V came to 8 bases and at J to 5 bases, leaving 9 bases not matched to a gene. This CDR3 contains 15 residues. The CDR3 is CASEFGQGVNNEQFF. The CDR3, as DNA: TGTGCCAGCGAATTTGGACAGGGGGTCAACAATGAGCAGTTCTTC.

This clonotype qualifies as medium-sized. The V call is TRBV28, the J call TRBJ2-1; D possibly corresponds to TRBD1 (6 bases). Germline CDR1 is MDHEN and CDR2 is SYDVKM. This CDR3 is 14 amino acids long. V shed 2 bases and J shed 7 bases, with 12 bases lying between them. CDR3 nucleotides: TGTGCCAGCAGTTTAGGAGCCACAGGGAATGAGCAGTTCTTC. This gives the protein CASSLGATGNEQFF.

This clonotype ranks as medium-sized. V is TRBV6-5 and J is TRBJ2-7; D remains ambiguous. There are 12 residues in the CDR3. The germline V and J ends were trimmed by 5 bases and 4 bases, with 9 bases remaining between them. Looked up from germline, CDR1 is MNHEY and CDR2 is SVGAGI. The chain's CDR3 is CASSQWGYEQYF. The CDR3 bases are TGTGCCAGCAGTCAGTGGGGATACGAGCAGTACTTC.

Within the sample, this clonotype is medium-sized (0.01 to 0.1%). The rearrangement links TRBV28 to TRBJ2-2; the match to TRBD2 covers 13 bases. V shed 2 bases and J 1 base; nucleotides not matched to a gene: 13. Germline CDR1 MDHEN, CDR2 SYDVKM. The CDR3 runs 21 residues. The CDR3 nucleotides are TGTGCCAGCAGTTTAGCCCACGGACTAGCGGGAGTGGTGAAGAACACCGGGGAGCTGTTTTTT. Protein sequence: CASSLAHGLAGVVKNTGELFF.

This clonotype is deemed medium-sized. The rearrangement links TRBV28 to TRBJ2-5; 11 bases are shared with TRBD2. The germline gives CDR1 MDHEN, CDR2 SYDVKM. Trimming at V came to 5 bases and at J to 5 bases, leaving 10 bases not matched to a gene. CDR3 length equals 16 residues. The CDR3 here is CASSRLAGSLGETQYF. The CDR3 bases are TGTGCCAGCAGTAGACTAGCGGGGTCCCTGGGGGAGACCCAGTACTTC.

In its sample, this clonotype ranks as medium-sized. The CDR3 DNA reads as TGTGCCAGCAGAGCGGGGGGTAACACCGGGGAGCTGTTTTTT. Its protein is CASRAGGNTGELFF. The chain employs TRBV2 and TRBJ2-2; TRBD2 matches at 9 bases. Germline CDR1 and CDR2: SNHLY and FYNNEI. J was trimmed by 2 bases and V by 6 bases; bases with no gene match: 1. The CDR3 is 14 residues long.

Sample share makes this clonotype large (0.1 to 1%). V gene TRBV6-5 combines with J gene TRBJ2-7, with a possible D match to TRBD1 (5 bases). Germline CDR1 and CDR2: MNHEY and SVGAGI. With 7 bases removed from V and 6 bases from J, the gap between germline ends came to 16 bases. The CDR3 runs 13 residues. The CDR3 DNA reads TGTGCCAGCACCGCCCAACTTGGGGCCGAGCAGTACTTC. It encodes CASTAQLGAEQYF.

In this sample, this clonotype is large. This rearrangement joins TRBV12-3 or TRBV12-4 to TRBJ2-1; the match to TRBD2 covers 9 bases. The V segment lost 6 bases and the J segment 8 bases; nucleotides outside the gene matches: 11. The CDR3 is made up of 15 amino acids. The chain's CDR3 is CASSLLAGGPHEQFF. The CDR3 DNA sequence: TGTGCCAGCAGCCTTCTTGCGGGAGGGCCCCATGAGCAGTTCTTC.

By proportion, this clonotype is medium-sized. The chain combines TRBV29-1 with TRBJ1-2, with D unresolved. From germline, CDR1 is SQVTM and CDR2 ANQGSEA. CDR3 size: 12 residues. Trimming cost V 0 bases and J 2 bases, with 4 bases left between them. CDR3 loop: CSVEEPNYGYTF. Written as DNA, the CDR3 is TGCAGCGTTGAAGAACCAAACTATGGCTACACCTTC.

This clonotype was seen more than once but under ten times. This CDR3 is CASSSGTSVTDTQYF. CDR3 DNA sequence: TGTGCCAGTAGTTCCGGGACTAGCGTCACAGATACGCAGTATTTT. The genes are TRBV19 and TRBJ2-3; 10 bases map to TRBD2. Germline V gene data show CDR1 as LNHDA and CDR2 as SQIVND (reference sequence). The CDR3 length is 15 residues. Trimming cost V 5 bases and J 2 bases; bases outside gene matches: 4.

In its sample, this clonotype is medium-sized. J is TRBJ2-1 and V is TRBV27; possibly TRBD2 for D (5 bases). The CDR3 is 15 amino acids. The germline gives CDR1 MNHEY, CDR2 SMNVEV (reference sequence). Trimming removed 8 bases at V and 0 bases at J, with 14 bases between. The CDR3 DNA follows: TGTGCCAGCCACTCCGCGGGTCCCTCCTACAATGAGCAGTTCTTC. This encodes CASHSAGPSYNEQFF.

By sample share, this clonotype is medium-sized. The rearrangement joins TRBV28 to TRBJ2-7; D is unclear. Germline V gene sequence: CDR1 MDHEN, CDR2 SYDVKM. Trimming cost V 10 bases and J 1 base, with 11 bases left between them. The CDR3 totals 12 residues. Here the CDR3 reads CATTEGSYEQYF. CDR3 DNA sequence: TGTGCCACAACGGAAGGGTCCTACGAGCAGTACTTC. Complete variable domain (other parts from reference TRBV28 and TRBJ2-7): DVKVTQSSRYLVKRTGEKVFLECVQDMDHENMFWYRQDPGLGLRLIYFSYDVKMKEKGDIPEGYSVSREKKERFSLILESASTNQTSMYLCATTEGSYEQYFGPGTRLTVT.

A few counts support this clonotype. CDR3 residues: CASSLVFGAYEQYF. As DNA, the CDR3 is TGCGCCAGCAGCTTGGTTTTCGGAGCATACGAGCAGTACTTC. The J gene is TRBJ2-7, the V gene TRBV5-1; D is undetermined. V lost 0 bases to trimming and J lost 4 bases, with 11 bases between them. Germline values: CDR1 SGHRS, CDR2 YFSETQ. This CDR3 region has 14 residues.

This clonotype was observed a single time. This clone may be a read error of a much larger clone one base away. The rearrangement joins TRBV15 to TRBJ2-3, with 13 bases lining up with TRBD2. The CDR3 has 15 residues. Germline V lookup: CDR1 LNHNV, CDR2 YYDKDF (reference sequence). The CDR3 DNA sequence: TGTGCCACCAGCAGAAGGACTAGCGGGAGTGATATGCAGTATTTT. Translated, it gives CATSRRTSGSDMQYF.